The clone carrying this T cell receptor beta chain has more than one count but fewer than ten. These data come from a study of shared clonotypes between healthy human individuals. V shed 2 bases and J 5 bases; nucleotides not matched to a gene: 11. The CDR3 covers 17 residues. Per germline, CDR1 SGHDN and CDR2 FVKESK. The data were produced by immunoSEQ multiplex PCR, yet TCRdb's version contains in-frame clones alone and is incomplete. This sample has about 990,000 clones, with around 78% found just once. The rearrangement joins TRBV14 to TRBJ2-3; 9 bases map to TRBD2. This sequence was found in a man in his late teens or twenties in good health. Some clones in this sample may be carry-over from other donors' samples. The sequenced sample was memory CD4+ T cells from PBMCs. Described subset: CD45RA-negative fraction. CDR3 sequence: CASSQRILAGPGDTQYF. DNA of the CDR3: TGTGCCAGCAGCCAAAGGATTCTAGCGGGACCTGGAGATACGCAGTATTTT.